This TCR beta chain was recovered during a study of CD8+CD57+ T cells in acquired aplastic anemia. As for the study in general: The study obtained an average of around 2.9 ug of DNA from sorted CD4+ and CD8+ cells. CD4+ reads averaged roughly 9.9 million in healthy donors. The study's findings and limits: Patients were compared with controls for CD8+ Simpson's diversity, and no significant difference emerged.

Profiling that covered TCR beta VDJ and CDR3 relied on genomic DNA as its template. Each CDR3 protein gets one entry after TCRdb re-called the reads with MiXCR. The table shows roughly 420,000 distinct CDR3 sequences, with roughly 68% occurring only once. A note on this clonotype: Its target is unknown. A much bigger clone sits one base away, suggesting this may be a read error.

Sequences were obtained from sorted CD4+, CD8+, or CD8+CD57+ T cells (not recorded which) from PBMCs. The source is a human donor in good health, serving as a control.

CDR3 DNA: TGTGCCAGCGGTTACCTAGGGACAGTTCAAGAGACCCAGTACTTC. Translated: CASGYLGTVQETQYF. This chain connects TRBV6-2 or TRBV6-3 to TRBJ2-5; the match to TRBD1 covers 7 bases. This CDR3 is 15 amino acids long. Looked up from germline, CDR1 is MNHEY and CDR2 is SVGEGT.